This entry lists 23 T cell receptor beta chains sequenced from one sample in a study of shared clonotypes between healthy human individuals (dated by TCRdb to the early 2020s). The method behind the library was the immunoSEQ multiplex PCR assay. What TCRdb holds here is the immuneACCESS table cut down to in-frame rearrangements. Part of the clones is not present; checked against another copy, under half of the missing clones reflect an unresolved V gene, and the others are unexplained. For this sample there are 1.4 million to 1.5 million clones; around 97% appear just once. In total, the top ten clones hold 1% to 1.5% of the sample. Sequenced: naive CD4+ T cells sorted from blood. Reading the label with the study, this specimen's cell subset or site is: CD45RA+ positively selected. The receptors were sampled from a man aged 25 to 45 in good health.

The rearrangement joins TRBV5-4 to TRBJ2-1, with 8 positions matching TRBD2. The CDR3 runs 14 residues. Losses at the gene ends were 4 bases for V and 8 bases for J; bases not matched to a gene: 8. Germline V gene data show CDR1 as SGHNT and CDR2 as YYREEE (reference sequence). CDR3 nucleotide sequence: TGTGCCAGCAGCCCCCTCGGGAGGGGGGATGAGCAGTTCTTC. Its protein is CASSPLGRGDEQFF.

The genes are TRBV4-1 and TRBJ1-1; D remains unclear. The CDR3 covers 15 residues. Trimming left V 4 bases short and J 1 base short, with 13 bases between. Germline CDR1 and CDR2: MGHRA and YSYEKL. CDR3 bases: TGCGCCAGCAGCCTAAGCGGGGTAGGGAACACTGAAGCTTTCTTT. Translation gives CASSLSGVGNTEAFF.

The V call is TRBV5-4, the J call TRBJ1-1; D remains ambiguous. The CDR3 sequence is 11 residues long. Germline V lookup: CDR1 SGHNT, CDR2 YYREEE (reference sequence). Deletions cut 5 bases from V and 0 bases from J, with 2 bases between. CDR3 residues: CASRLNTEAFF. The CDR3 DNA is TGTGCCAGCAGGCTGAACACTGAAGCTTTCTTT.

J is TRBJ1-1 and V is TRBV7-6; D unresolved. Germline values: CDR1 SGHVS, CDR2 FNYEAQ. The V gene lost 1 base and the J gene lost 1 base, with 10 bases spanning the gap. The CDR3 is made up of 15 amino acids. CDR3 coding DNA: TGTGCCAGCAGCTTAGAGCCAGGAAGGAACACTGAAGCTTTCTTT. This translates into CASSLEPGRNTEAFF.

V is TRBV4-2 and J is TRBJ2-5; perhaps TRBD2 as D (6 bases). CDR1 and CDR2 from the germline V gene are LGHNA and YNFKEQ. Trimming took off 1 base at V and 8 bases at J, with 14 bases between the two ends. The CDR3 runs 14 residues. The CDR3: CASSQATGSGTQYF. Here the CDR3 DNA reads TGTGCCAGCAGCCAAGCAACCGGGAGCGGTACCCAGTACTTC.

The chain is built from TRBV2 and TRBJ1-4; no firm D call. The germline V gene encodes CDR1 SNHLY and CDR2 FYNNEI. CDR3 size: 13 residues. V was pared by 2 bases and J by 4 bases, with 5 bases between. CDR3 residues: CASSELSNEKLFF. The CDR3 DNA reads as TGTGCCAGCAGTGAATTAAGTAATGAAAAACTGTTTTTT.

CDR3 loop: CASSQELAAGELFF. The CDR3 nucleotides read TGTGCCAGCAGCCAAGAGTTAGCAGCCGGGGAGCTGTTTTTT. V gene TRBV14 combines with J gene TRBJ2-2, with D unresolved. The V end was cut by 0 bases, the J end by 6 bases, with 8 bases between. Looked up from germline, CDR1 is SGHDN and CDR2 is FVKESK. The CDR3 runs to 14 residues.

In its sample, this clone was seen once. The chain combines TRBV5-1 with TRBJ2-2; 8 positions match TRBD1. This CDR3 has 14 residues. Germline CDR1 and CDR2: SGHRS and YFSETQ. V was pared by 2 bases and J by 10 bases, with 7 bases of the junction left unmatched. The CDR3, as DNA: TGCGCCAGCAGCTTACAACCGGGACAGGCGGAGCTGTTTTTT. Protein product: CASSLQPGQAELFF.

A note on this clone: Other DNA sequences in this specimen translate into the identical CDR3. The chain couples TRBV10-3 to TRBJ1-1; no clear D. With 0 bases removed from V and 1 base from J, the gap between germline ends came to 3 bases. This CDR3 has 13 amino acids. Germline V lookup: CDR1 ENHRY, CDR2 SYGVKD. This chain's CDR3 is CAISESRNTEAFF. The CDR3 DNA follows: TGTGCCATCAGTGAGTCGCGGAACACTGAAGCTTTCTTT.

V gene TRBV7-2 combines with J gene TRBJ2-2; TRBD1 matches 7 bases. After removal of 5 bases from V and 6 bases from J, the junction contained 9 bases not matched to a gene. Germline V lookup: CDR1 SGHTA, CDR2 FQGNSA. The CDR3 is 15 residues long. The CDR3 nucleotides read TGTGCCAGCAGCCGGGACAGTCTTAGGGCCGGGGAGCTGTTTTTT. Amino acids: CASSRDSLRAGELFF.

This chain uses TRBV7-6 with TRBJ2-7; 9 nucleotides align to TRBD1. V shed 3 bases and J 3 bases; nucleotides not matched to a gene: 3. Germline lookup yields CDR1 SGHVS and CDR2 FNYEAQ. This CDR3 has 14 residues. The CDR3 sequence: CASSLTGGIYEQYF. The CDR3 nucleotides are TGTGCCAGCAGCTTGACAGGGGGTATCTACGAGCAGTACTTC. The variable domain in full, with the rest retrieved from reference TRBV7-6 and TRBJ2-7, is GAGVSQSPRYKVTKRGQDVALRCDPISGHVSLYWYRQALGQGPEFLTYFNYEAQQDKSGLPNDRFSAERPEGSISTLTIQRTEQRDSAMYRCASSLTGGIYEQYFGPGTRLTVT.

V usage is TRBV28 and J usage is TRBJ1-5; D remains ambiguous. V lost 8 bases and J lost 0, with 11 bases in between. The germline V gene encodes CDR1 MDHEN and CDR2 SYDVKM. The CDR3 runs 14 residues. The CDR3 DNA is TGTGCCAGCCGTAAAGGGAATAGCAATCAGCCCCAGCATTTT. It translates to CASRKGNSNQPQHF.

The CDR3 region has the DNA TGTGCCAGCAGTGCCCCCAGGTCTGCGGGAAACAATGAGCAGTTCTTC. It specifies CASSAPRSAGNNEQFF. The V and J genes are TRBV28 and TRBJ2-1; tentative D call: TRBD2 (6 bases). This CDR3 has 16 amino acids. CDR1 is MDHEN and CDR2 is SYDVKM in the germline V gene. V gave up 5 bases and J gave up 5 bases, with 19 bases separating them.

In its sample, this clone was seen once. The gene calls are TRBV27 and TRBJ2-1; 7 positions agree with TRBD2. The length of the CDR3 is 16 residues. Germline V lookup: CDR1 MNHEY, CDR2 SMNVEV (reference sequence). V lost 4 bases, J lost 4 bases, and 10 bases stayed unmatched. The CDR3 nucleotides are TGTGCCAGCAGTTCCTCCATTAGCGGGCCGTACAATGAGCAGTTCTTC. This codes for CASSSSISGPYNEQFF.

This chain links TRBV5-1 with TRBJ2-7; possibly TRBD2 for D (6 bases). Germline CDR1 reads SGHRS; CDR2 reads YFSETQ. The CDR3 is 15 amino acids. V lost 0 bases and J 1 base, leaving 11 bases between the germline ends. This chain's CDR3 is CASSLGTIPSYEQYF. In nucleotides, the CDR3 is TGCGCCAGCAGCTTGGGGACTATCCCATCCTACGAGCAGTACTTC.

J is TRBJ2-5 and V is TRBV11-3, with D unclear. From germline, CDR1 is SGHNT and CDR2 YENEEA. With 2 bases removed from V and 2 bases from J, the gap between germline ends came to 9 bases. The CDR3 covers 14 residues. Here the CDR3 DNA reads TGTGCCAGCAGCTTAAGATCCGGACAAGAGACCCAGTACTTC. As protein: CASSLRSGQETQYF.

The J gene is TRBJ2-5, the V gene TRBV5-5; no definite D call. Matching the DNA end better, TRBJ2-7 makes the J call doubtful. CDR1 is SGHKS, CDR2 YYEKEE, per germline (reference sequence). This CDR3 spans 15 amino acids. CDR3 sequence: CASSLAVSTSFEQYF. The CDR3 DNA reads TGTGCCAGCAGCTTGGCCGTCAGCACTTCGTTCGAGCAGTACTTC.

The V call is TRBV5-1, the J call TRBJ2-2; the D is unclear. V lost 6 bases and J 1 base, leaving 10 bases between the germline ends. CDR3 length: 14 amino acids. Germline CDR1 reads SGHRS; CDR2 reads YFSETQ. The CDR3 region has the DNA TGCGCCAGCACGTCGTCAGGGAACACCGGGGAGCTGTTTTTT. Amino acid sequence: CASTSSGNTGELFF.

This sequence joins TRBV5-6 and TRBJ2-2; TRBD1 aligns across 9 bases. With V trimmed by 4 bases and J by 4 bases, 11 bases remained unmatched. The CDR3 contains 17 residues. From germline, CDR1 is SGHDT and CDR2 YYEEEE. The CDR3 bases are TGTGCCAGCAGCATACTCCGGGACAGGGCTCGCACCGGGGAGCTGTTTTTT. Translated: CASSILRDRARTGELFF.

The J gene is TRBJ2-7, the V gene TRBV15, with 8 bases identical to TRBD2. CDR1 is LNHNV, CDR2 YYDKDF, per germline (reference sequence). V was pared by 4 bases and J by 4 bases, with 12 bases of the junction left unmatched. The CDR3 runs to 16 residues. The CDR3 protein is CATSNSGTSFVYEQYF. In DNA, the CDR3 is TGTGCCACCAGCAATTCCGGGACTAGTTTTGTGTACGAGCAGTACTTC.

The V gene is TRBV7-9, the J gene TRBJ1-2, with 7 bases lining up with TRBD1. V lost 1 base to trimming and J lost 5 bases; unmatched junction nucleotides: 10. Germline V gives CDR1 SEHNR, CDR2 FQNEAQ (reference sequence). CDR3 length: 16 residues. In nucleotides, the CDR3 is TGTGCCAGCAGCTTAGTGGCGGCGTCAGGGGGTTATGGCTACACCTTC. Protein sequence: CASSLVAASGGYGYTF.

The chain couples TRBV19 to TRBJ2-1; no clear D. CDR1 and CDR2 from the germline V gene are LNHDA and SQIVND (reference sequence). The CDR3 loop spans 13 amino acids. V gave up 3 bases and J gave up 10 bases, with 13 bases separating them. Here the CDR3 DNA reads TGTGCCAGTAGTATTAAGGCAGCCGTGGAGCAGTTCTTC. Its translation is CASSIKAAVEQFF.

The chain couples TRBV5-1 to TRBJ1-3, with TRBD1 matching 11 bases. The junction had 2 bases not matched to a gene; V was cut back by 3 bases and J by 0 bases. Germline V gene sequence: CDR1 SGHRS, CDR2 YFSETQ. The CDR3 loop spans 16 amino acids. CDR3 DNA: TGCGCCAGCAGCTGGACAGGGGGCGCCTCTGGAAACACCATATATTTT. It yields the protein CASSWTGGASGNTIYF.